This T cell receptor beta chain was profiled in a study of T cells expressing NK-cell markers. Across the whole study: With respect to HCMV, seven of the eight sequenced donors were seropositive, and one was seronegative.

Study-level points and caveats: Dominant NKG2C+ clonotypes were found to form about 1.0-7.5% of CD8+ T cells in over five donors.

To note about this clonotype: What it recognizes is unknown.

Using the 5' RACE reads, TCRdb records one entry per CDR3 protein without DNA. Recorded for this sample: some 440,000 distinct CDR3 sequences. Looked up from germline, CDR1 is SGHNT and CDR2 is YENEEA. CDR3 size: 12 residues. The rearrangement links TRBV11-3 to TRBJ2-7. Sequencing input: blood T cells: a sorted CD56 or NKG2C T cell subset, CD4+ or CD8+ T cells, or bulk PBMC T cells (not recorded which). The origin of this receptor is a woman aged 45-65 years in good health. The CDR3 protein is CASSFNNHEQYF.